This is a list of T cell receptor beta chains from one sample in a study of blood T cell repertoires in COVID-19. The data were produced by immunoSEQ multiplex PCR, yet TCRdb's version contains in-frame clones alone and is incomplete. This table holds more than 100,000 clones, 60% to 85% found once. Sequences were obtained from peripheral blood. The receptor source for this set is a human donor with acute or convalescent COVID-19. The donor label of this sample is uncertain. Both conserved end residues are part of each CDR3.

>TRBV11-2|TRBJ2-1
CASSLAFFSYNEQFF
>TRBV18|TRBJ2-2
CASSQGQGIAGELFF
>TRBV14|TRBJ2-7
CASSQDNRGLEQYF
>TRBV5-1|TRBJ1-1
CASSLLETGASFF
>TRBV19|TRBJ2-1
CASSISGLNEQFF
>TRBV18|TRBJ2-5
CASSPRTIQETQYF
>TRBV9|TRBJ1-1
CASSVVGGSEAFF
>TRBV11-2|TRBJ1-1
CASSFAPGAGTEAFF
>TRBV12-3/TRBV12-4|TRBJ1-6
CASQGGDSPLHF
>TRBV5-1|TRBJ1-4
CASSQTGEEKLFF
>TRBV7-3|TRBJ2-1
CASSATGAPWNEQFF